The T cell receptor beta chain described here comes from a study of blood T cells in healthy people across ages. Through a sample-barcoded 5' primer and a J-beta primer mix, a second PCR was run for 7 to 11 cycles. TCRdb reprocessed the 5' RACE reads with MiXCR, giving one entry per CDR3 protein. Of about 1.5 million distinct CDR3 sequences detected, 42% appear once; the ten largest clones hold 7.9%. The CDR3 consists of 17 residues. Germline V gene lookup returns CDR1 SGHRS and CDR2 YFSETQ. Trimming took 0 bases from V and 5 from J; bases not matched to a gene: 13. This clonotype was sampled from a woman aged 18-30 years in good health. This chain connects TRBV5-1 to TRBJ1-2; 7 bases line up with TRBD1. Sample: blood. The CDR3 loop is CASSLEREGQLLYGYTF. The CDR3, as DNA: TGCGCCAGCAGCTTGGAGAGAGAGGGACAGCTCTTATATGGCTACACCTTC.